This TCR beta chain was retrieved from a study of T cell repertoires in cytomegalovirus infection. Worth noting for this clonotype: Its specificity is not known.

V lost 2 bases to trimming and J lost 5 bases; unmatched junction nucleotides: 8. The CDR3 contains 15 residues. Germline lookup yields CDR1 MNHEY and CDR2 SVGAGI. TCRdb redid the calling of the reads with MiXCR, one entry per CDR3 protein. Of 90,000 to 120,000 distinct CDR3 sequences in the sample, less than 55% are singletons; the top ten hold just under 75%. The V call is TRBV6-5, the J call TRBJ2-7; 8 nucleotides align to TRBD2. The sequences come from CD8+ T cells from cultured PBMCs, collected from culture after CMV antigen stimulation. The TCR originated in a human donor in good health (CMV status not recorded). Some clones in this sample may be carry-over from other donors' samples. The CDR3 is CASSYGGGSYDEQYF. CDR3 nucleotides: TGTGCCAGCAGTTACGGCGGGGGGTCGTATGACGAGCAGTACTTC.